The 19 T cell receptor beta chains reported below all come from one sample, sequenced in a study of shared clonotypes between healthy human individuals. Produced via immunoSEQ multiplex PCR; TCRdb's table is partial and in-frame only. The sample lists under 2.5 million clones; around 93% were seen once. The source material was naive CD4+ T cells from PBMCs. The subset here: CD45RA+ positively selected. The receptors stem from a man in his late teens or twenties in good health. Some clones in this sample may be carry-over from other donors' samples.

V is TRBV6-1 and J is TRBJ1-2; no firm D call. This CDR3 is 15 amino acids long. Trimming shortened V by 5 bases and J by 4 bases, and 17 bases separated the two germline ends. Germline V gives CDR1 MNHNS, CDR2 SASEGT. CDR3 residues: CASSSHGSSSYGYTF. The DNA of the CDR3 is TGTGCCAGCAGTTCCCATGGGTCGTCCTCCTATGGCTACACCTTC.

V usage is TRBV2 and J usage is TRBJ2-7; a weak D match, TRBD2 (5 bases). The CDR3 covers 12 residues. V lost 6 bases, J lost 5 bases, and 11 bases lay in between. Germline V gene data show CDR1 as SNHLY and CDR2 as FYNNEI. CDR3 nucleotide sequence: TGTGCCAGCAGCAAAGGGAGAGACGAGCAGTACTTC. Its protein product is CASSKGRDEQYF. Complete variable domain (other parts from reference TRBV2 and TRBJ2-7): EPEVTQTPSHQVTQMGQEVILRCVPISNHLYFYWYRQILGQKVEFLVSFYNNEISEKSEIFDDQFSVERPDGSNFTLKIRSTKLEDSAMYFCASSKGRDEQYFGPGTRLTVT.

The rearrangement uses TRBV4-2 and TRBJ1-5; the match to TRBD1 covers 7 bases. The CDR3 spans 16 residues. Germline V gives CDR1 LGHNA, CDR2 YNFKEQ. J was trimmed by 4 bases and V by 1 base; bases with no gene match: 7. The CDR3 spells CASSQVEGAGNQPQHF. Written as DNA, the CDR3 is TGTGCCAGCAGCCAAGTTGAGGGGGCTGGTAATCAGCCCCAGCATTTT.

The genes are TRBV7-9 and TRBJ1-1, with D uncertain. Per the germline V gene, CDR1 is SEHNR and CDR2 is FQNEAQ (reference sequence). Trimming cost V 5 bases and J 1 base, with 8 bases left between them. There are 13 residues in the CDR3. The CDR3 coding sequence is TGTGCCAGCAGCGCCTCAGGGAACACTGAAGCTTTCTTT. Protein sequence: CASSASGNTEAFF.

This chain connects TRBV20-1 to TRBJ1-2; no firm D call. From germline, CDR1 is DFQATT and CDR2 SNEGSKA (reference sequence). V was trimmed by 8 bases and J by 0 bases, leaving 7 bases between them. This CDR3 comprises 11 residues. The chain's CDR3 is CSLLANYGYTF. CDR3 nucleotides: TGCAGTCTTTTAGCTAACTATGGCTACACCTTC.

The chain carries TRBV27 and TRBJ2-3, with 9 bases identical to TRBD2. With 4 bases clipped from V and 2 bases from J, the junction kept 4 bases outside the gene matches. The CDR3 runs to 15 residues. Germline V CDR1 and CDR2: MNHEY, SMNVEV (reference sequence). In DNA form, the CDR3 reads TGTGCCAGCAGTTCGGGCGGGGGGGCCACAGATACGCAGTATTTT. This gives the protein CASSSGGGATDTQYF.

The J gene is TRBJ1-2, the V gene TRBV4-2; a weak D match, TRBD1 (6 bases). V dropped 0 bases and J dropped 3 bases, with 11 bases sitting between them. In germline, CDR1 is LGHNA, CDR2 YNFKEQ. The CDR3 is made up of 15 amino acids. The DNA for the CDR3 is TGTGCCAGCAGCCAAGAATTGGGACAAGACTATGGCTACACCTTC. Translated: CASSQELGQDYGYTF.

This rearrangement joins TRBV30 to TRBJ1-2; no clear D gene. V gave up 0 bases and J gave up 8 bases, with 13 bases separating them. The CDR3 totals 13 residues. Germline V gene lookup returns CDR1 GTSNPN and CDR2 SVGIG (reference sequence). The CDR3 spells CAWSVPAFGGYTF. The CDR3 bases are TGTGCCTGGAGTGTACCAGCGTTCGGGGGCTACACCTTC.

The gene calls are TRBV28 and TRBJ2-7; D might be TRBD1 (6 bases). There are 13 residues in the CDR3. Germline-derived CDR1 and CDR2 are MDHEN and SYDVKM. V lost 6 bases, J lost 6 bases, and 15 bases lay in between. The CDR3 DNA sequence: TGTGCCAGCAGCCCCGGTGGGGGCGGCGAGCAGTACTTC. Protein product: CASSPGGGGEQYF.

This clone was recorded only once. CDR3 protein: CASSLGYSWNTGELFF. The CDR3 coding sequence is TGTGCCAGCAGCTTAGGGTACAGCTGGAACACCGGGGAGCTGTTTTTT. The rearrangement uses TRBV11-2 and TRBJ2-2; unclear D gene. Germline CDR1 and CDR2: SGHAT and FQNNGV. V dropped 1 base and J dropped 1 base, with 10 bases sitting between them. There are 16 residues in the CDR3.

A few counts support this clone. This same CDR3 is encoded by further DNA sequences in the sample. The chain employs TRBV20-1 and TRBJ1-5, with D maybe TRBD1 (5 bases). This CDR3 is built from 11 residues. CDR1 and CDR2 (germline): DFQATT, SNEGSKA (reference sequence). The germline V and J ends were trimmed by 5 bases and 7 bases, with 9 bases remaining between them. Written as DNA, the CDR3 is TGCAGTGCTTCCGGGGGACAGCCCCAGCATTTT. Translating gives CSASGGQPQHF.

V and J are TRBV6-1 and TRBJ1-1; TRBD1 is a possible D gene (5 bases). Trimming cost V 6 bases and J 8 bases, with 13 bases left between them. Germline assignment: CDR1 MNHNS and CDR2 SASEGT. The CDR3 totals 12 residues. The CDR3 protein is CASRARDREAFF. In nucleotides, the CDR3 is TGTGCCAGCAGGGCAAGAGACAGAGAAGCTTTCTTT.

With respect to this clone: The identical CDR3 is also encoded by other nucleotide sequences in the sample. This chain joins TRBV7-2 and TRBJ2-3; D uncertain. The germline gives CDR1 SGHTA, CDR2 FQGNSA. V was shortened by 2 bases and J by 3 bases, with 9 bases between the two germline ends. The CDR3 length is 14 residues. The CDR3 coding sequence is TGTGCCAGCAGCTTATCCAGTGGGACAGATACGCAGTATTTT. Protein product: CASSLSSGTDTQYF. Combining the CDR3 with reference TRBV7-2 and TRBJ2-3 gives the whole variable domain GAGVSQSPSNKVTEKGKDVELRCDPISGHTALYWYRQSLGQGLEFLIYFQGNSAPDKSGLPSDRFSAERTGGSVSTLTIQRTQQEDSAVYLCASSLSSGTDTQYFGPGTRLTVL.

This clone was counted only a few times. V is TRBV28 and J is TRBJ1-1, with 7 nucleotides matching TRBD1. V trimming: 3 bases; J trimming: 11 bases; junction bases outside the gene matches: 3. From germline, CDR1 is MDHEN and CDR2 SYDVKM. CDR3 size: 11 residues. DNA for the CDR3: TGTGCCAGCAGTTTTCAGGGGGGGGCTTTCTTT. It yields the protein CASSFQGGAFF.

The chain carries TRBV29-1 and TRBJ1-4; D remains unclear. CDR1 is SQVTM and CDR2 is ANQGSEA in the germline V gene. With 6 bases removed from V and 0 bases from J, the gap between germline ends came to 8 bases. The CDR3 spans 13 residues. In nucleotides, the CDR3 is TGCAGCGTCCGGCGGTCAACTAATGAAAAACTGTTTTTT. This translates into CSVRRSTNEKLFF.

The CDR3: CASSPPPGQGVEKLFF. For the CDR3, the DNA is TGTGCCAGCAGTCCCCCTCCGGGACAGGGTGTAGAAAAACTGTTTTTT. V is TRBV28 and J is TRBJ1-4, with TRBD1 identical over 9 bases. The J segment lost 8 bases and the V segment lost 5 bases, leaving 12 bases of the junction unmatched. Germline V gene data show CDR1 as MDHEN and CDR2 as SYDVKM. The CDR3 totals 16 residues. Full variable domain (rest looked up from reference TRBV28 and TRBJ1-4): DVKVTQSSRYLVKRTGEKVFLECVQDMDHENMFWYRQDPGLGLRLIYFSYDVKMKEKGDIPEGYSVSREKKERFSLILESASTNQTSMYLCASSPPPGQGVEKLFFGSGTQLSVL.

About this clone itself: Other DNA sequences within the sample encode an identical CDR3. The V call is TRBV7-6, the J call TRBJ2-5, with a weak D call TRBD2 (5 bases). This CDR3 comprises 12 residues. From germline, CDR1 is SGHVS and CDR2 FNYEAQ. V shed 5 bases and J shed 5 bases, with 9 bases lying between them. The CDR3 loop is CASSPRGETQYF. Here the CDR3 DNA reads TGTGCCAGCAGCCCCCGCGGGGAGACCCAGTACTTC.

As to this clone: Other nucleotide sequences in the sample specify the same CDR3. The chain employs TRBV18 and TRBJ1-5, with D possibly matching TRBD1 (5 bases). From germline, CDR1 is KGHSH and CDR2 LQKENI. CDR3 length: 14 residues. V was cut by 3 bases and J by 6 bases, with 12 bases left in between. CDR3 in DNA: TGTGCCAGCTCACCGGGGCAGGGTGGTCAGCCCCAGCATTTT. Protein sequence: CASSPGQGGQPQHF.

In this sample, this clone turned up a few times. This chain connects TRBV19 to TRBJ1-3, with D maybe TRBD1 (5 bases). Trimming pared 4 bases from V and 6 bases from J, leaving 13 bases between. The CDR3 contains 14 residues. CDR1 and CDR2 from the germline V gene are LNHDA and SQIVND (reference sequence). The CDR3 loop reads CASSTGRFENTIYF. For the CDR3, the DNA is TGTGCCAGTAGTACGGGACGGTTTGAAAACACCATATATTTT.